This passage covers 17 T cell receptor beta chains from one sample sequenced in a study of cytomegalovirus exposure and HLA in healthy donors. The PCR ran on 60 Vbeta and 13 Jbeta primers. Some clones are missing from TCRdb's copy, which holds only in-frame ones; the method was immunoSEQ multiplex PCR. This table has roughly 60,000 clones, around 77% appearing once. The sequenced sample was PBMCs. The source is a woman aged 40 to 50 in good health and CMV-seropositive.

The J gene is TRBJ1-6, the V gene TRBV4-1; the D is unclear. The germline CDR1 and CDR2 sequences are MGHRA and YSYEKL. CDR3 length: 17 amino acids. Trimming left V 2 bases short and J 7 bases short, with 18 bases between. The CDR3: CASSQPGGNRENSPLHF. CDR3 in DNA: TGCGCCAGCAGCCAACCCGGTGGCAACCGGGAGAATTCACCCCTCCACTTT.

The chain joins TRBV5-1 to TRBJ2-1; 15 nucleotides line up with TRBD2. Germline CDR1 reads SGHRS; CDR2 reads YFSETQ. Germline trimming cut 4 bases from V and 3 bases from J; bases unmatched to any gene: 14. CDR3 size: 20 residues. The CDR3 bases are TGCGCCAGCAGCCCCGGACTAGCGGGGGGGTCACGGCTGTTCTACAATGAGCAGTTCTTC. Translating gives CASSPGLAGGSRLFYNEQFF.

The chain uses TRBV18 and TRBJ1-2; 7 bases are shared with TRBD1. This CDR3 contains 16 residues. Trimming cost V 2 bases and J 0 bases; bases outside gene matches: 6. The germline CDR1 and CDR2 sequences are KGHSH and LQKENI. The CDR3 region is CASSPRIGTANYGYTF. The CDR3 DNA is TGTGCCAGCTCACCAAGGATCGGGACAGCTAACTATGGCTACACCTTC.

V is TRBV5-1 and J is TRBJ1-5, with a weak D call TRBD1 (6 bases). Trimming shortened V by 4 bases and J by 6 bases, and 17 bases separated the two germline ends. The CDR3 runs 15 residues. Looked up from germline, CDR1 is SGHRS and CDR2 is YFSETQ. Here the CDR3 DNA reads TGCGCCAGCAGCCTGGGACCAGGGGAGGGTCAGCCCCAGCATTTT. Translated, it gives CASSLGPGEGQPQHF.

CDR3 nucleotide sequence: TGTGCCAGCAGCGAGACAGCGGACAGGGCTGGTCAGCCCCAGCATTTT. It translates to CASSETADRAGQPQHF. The chain employs TRBV7-2 and TRBJ1-5; TRBD1 matches 8 bases. From germline, CDR1 is SGHTA and CDR2 FQGNSA. V gave up 5 bases and J gave up 6 bases; unmatched junction bases: 12. The CDR3 runs 16 residues.

This rearrangement joins TRBV5-6 to TRBJ1-2, with D maybe TRBD1 (5 bases). The V gene's germline CDR1 is SGHDT and CDR2 YYEEEE. Trimming stripped 1 base from V and 5 bases from J, with 12 bases between. There are 14 residues in the CDR3. CDR3 coding DNA: TGTGCCAGCAGCTTGCCGACAGTTAGATATGGCTACACCTTC. Translating gives CASSLPTVRYGYTF.

A few counts support this clone. The chain links TRBV5-1 to TRBJ1-4, with no clear D. The CDR3 sequence is 15 residues long. In germline, CDR1 is SGHRS, CDR2 YFSETQ. Trimming shortened V by 4 bases and J by 0 bases, and 10 bases separated the two germline ends. DNA for the CDR3: TGCGCCAGCAGCAAAGATTCAGCAACTAATGAAAAACTGTTTTTT. Protein sequence: CASSKDSATNEKLFF.

This clone has a handful of counts. V usage is TRBV19 and J usage is TRBJ1-4; 7 nucleotides line up with TRBD1. The junction had 5 bases not matched to a gene; V was cut back by 6 bases and J by 4 bases. The CDR3 consists of 14 residues. Germline-derived CDR1 and CDR2 are LNHDA and SQIVND (reference sequence). This chain's CDR3 is CASSPGQRNEKLFF. Written as DNA, the CDR3 is TGTGCCAGTAGCCCGGGACAGCGTAATGAAAAACTGTTTTTT.

This chain uses TRBV2 with TRBJ2-7; D unclear. Trimming stripped 4 bases from V and 3 bases from J, with 10 bases between. The CDR3 loop spans 13 amino acids. CDR1 and CDR2 from the germline V gene are SNHLY and FYNNEI. The CDR3 sequence is CASSVGLNYEQYF. CDR3 sequence (DNA): TGTGCCAGCAGTGTGGGCCTAAACTACGAGCAGTACTTC. Complete variable domain (other parts from reference TRBV2 and TRBJ2-7): EPEVTQTPSHQVTQMGQEVILRCVPISNHLYFYWYRQILGQKVEFLVSFYNNEISEKSEIFDDQFSVERPDGSNFTLKIRSTKLEDSAMYFCASSVGLNYEQYFGPGTRLTVT.

V gene TRBV28 combines with J gene TRBJ1-1, with D perhaps matching TRBD1 (5 bases). Trimming took 2 bases from V and 1 from J, leaving 8 bases between them. The CDR3 has 14 amino acids. The germline gives CDR1 MDHEN, CDR2 SYDVKM. Written as DNA, the CDR3 is TGTGCCAGCAGTTTAGCCGGGGGGAACACTGAAGCTTTCTTT. Residues: CASSLAGGNTEAFF.

This clone was found a few times. The V and J genes are TRBV27 and TRBJ1-5, with 8 positions matching TRBD1. With 8 bases clipped from V and 3 bases from J, the junction kept 6 bases outside the gene matches. CDR1 and CDR2 from the germline V gene are MNHEY and SMNVEV (reference sequence). The CDR3 loop spans 14 amino acids. CDR3 DNA: TGTGCCAGCGGCCCGGACAGGGCCAATCAGCCCCAGCATTTT. It codes for CASGPDRANQPQHF.

V gene TRBV7-9 combines with J gene TRBJ1-1, with no clear D. This CDR3 comprises 13 residues. Trimming removed 2 bases at V and 3 bases at J, with 7 bases between. Germline V CDR1 and CDR2: SEHNR, FQNEAQ (reference sequence). CDR3 bases: TGTGCCAGCAGCTTAACCGCAGACACTGAAGCTTTCTTT. Its protein is CASSLTADTEAFF.

This clone has more than one count but fewer than ten. This chain uses TRBV11-2 with TRBJ2-2, with 7 bases lining up with TRBD2. Trimming removed 6 bases from V and 5 bases from J; junction bases left unmatched: 9. This CDR3 region has 15 residues. Germline CDR1 reads SGHAT; CDR2 reads FQNNGV. The CDR3 loop reads CASRREGRGTGELFF. CDR3 bases: TGTGCCAGCAGGAGGGAGGGGAGAGGGACCGGGGAGCTGTTTTTT.

The chain carries TRBV6-1 and TRBJ1-5; D might be TRBD1 (5 bases). Trimming stripped 3 bases from V and 1 base from J, with 19 bases between. The CDR3 runs 18 residues. Germline CDR1 reads MNHNS; CDR2 reads SASEGT. CDR3 residues: CASSDPRVRYWSNQPQHF. Written as DNA, the CDR3 is TGTGCCAGCAGTGACCCCAGGGTTCGTTATTGGAGCAATCAGCCCCAGCATTTT.

As to this clone: At one end the junction does not follow the germline gene, possibly because of a read error. The chain has TRBV7-9 and TRBJ1-3; D perhaps matches TRBD1 (5 bases). The CDR3 spans 10 residues. Germline V CDR1 and CDR2: SEHNR, FQNEAQ (reference sequence). The CDR3 DNA reads TGTTCCAGCGGGGGGAACACCATATATTTT. Its protein is CSSGGNTIYF.

The gene calls are TRBV10-2 and TRBJ1-1; D gene uncertain. Between the trimmed V and J ends, which lost 6 bases and 1 base, there was a span of 9 bases. There are 13 residues in the CDR3. CDR1 is WSHSY and CDR2 is SAAADI in the germline V gene. The CDR3: CASRQDWNTEAFF. DNA of the CDR3: TGCGCCAGCAGGCAGGACTGGAACACTGAAGCTTTCTTT.

This chain connects TRBV19 to TRBJ1-3, with a weak D call TRBD1 (5 bases). This CDR3 has 13 residues. The V and J ends lost 7 bases and 2 bases respectively, with 9 bases between them. CDR1 and CDR2 (germline): LNHDA, SQIVND (reference sequence). The CDR3 here is CASTPGPGNTIYF. The CDR3 DNA is TGTGCCAGTACCCCAGGGCCTGGAAACACCATATATTTT.